Below are 18 T cell receptor beta chains sequenced from a single sample in a study of shared clonotypes between healthy human individuals. Sequencing used immunoSEQ multiplex PCR; TCRdb keeps in-frame clones, though not all of them. In the table there are some 550,000 clones, about 96% of which are singletons. Material: naive CD4+ T cells sorted from blood. The subset denotes: CD45RA+ positively selected. The source of these receptors is a woman in her twenties or thirties in good health.

The chain joins TRBV2 to TRBJ1-6, with TRBD1 matching 10 bases. CDR3 length: 13 amino acids. Germline CDR1 reads SNHLY; CDR2 reads FYNNEI. Losses at the gene ends were 9 bases for V and 10 bases for J; bases not matched to a gene: 6. The CDR3 coding sequence is TGTGCCAGAAATGGACAGGGGGAATCACCCCTCCACTTT. Residues: CARNGQGESPLHF.

The chain uses TRBV7-1 and TRBJ2-5; 9 bases align to TRBD2. TRBV7-1 is sorted into the ORF group, with uncertain function. The V and J ends lost 4 bases and 0 bases, in that order; junction bases with no gene match: 6. CDR3 length: 16 residues. The CDR3 bases are TGTGCCAGCAGCTTAGGCCTAGCGGGAAACCAAGAGACCCAGTACTTC. Its protein is CASSLGLAGNQETQYF.

The rearrangement links TRBV5-1 to TRBJ1-1, with TRBD1 identical over 8 bases. The V gene end was trimmed by 4 bases and the J gene end by 1 base; junction bases not matched to a gene: 3. CDR3 length equals 14 residues. Per germline, CDR1 SGHRS and CDR2 YFSETQ. The CDR3 sequence is CASSLTGANTEAFF. CDR3 in DNA: TGCGCCAGCAGCCTGACAGGGGCGAACACTGAAGCTTTCTTT.

CDR3 sequence reads: CASSQDRGSNQPQHF. The CDR3 DNA follows: TGTGCCAGCAGCCAAGACAGGGGGAGCAATCAGCCCCAGCATTTT. The V and J genes are TRBV14 and TRBJ1-5; 7 nucleotides align to TRBD1. This CDR3 contains 15 residues. CDR1 SGHDN and CDR2 FVKESK come from the germline V gene. V lost 0 bases and J lost 1; bases outside the gene matches: 0.

The genes are TRBV4-1 and TRBJ1-4; D remains ambiguous. The ends were cut back, 0 bases at V and 2 bases at J, with 7 bases in the middle. Germline lookup yields CDR1 MGHRA and CDR2 YSYEKL. The length of the CDR3 is 15 residues. The CDR3 DNA reads TGCGCCAGCAGCCAAGATCGGCGGACTAATGAAAAACTGTTTTTT. Its translation: CASSQDRRTNEKLFF.

The rearrangement uses TRBV4-1 and TRBJ1-1; no reliable D call. Germline CDR1 reads MGHRA; CDR2 reads YSYEKL. The CDR3 is made up of 13 amino acids. Trimming stripped 4 bases from V and 0 bases from J, with 6 bases between. The CDR3 DNA reads TGCGCCAGCAGCCCGGTTATGAACACTGAAGCTTTCTTT. Translation gives CASSPVMNTEAFF.

With respect to this clone: Other DNA sequences within the sample encode an identical CDR3. In DNA, the CDR3 is TGTGCCAGCAGCTCCGGATCAGGGGGCACTGAAGCTTTCTTT. This codes for CASSSGSGGTEAFF. The gene calls are TRBV7-8 and TRBJ1-1; 7 nucleotides agree with TRBD1. Germline-derived CDR1 and CDR2 are SGHVS and FQNEAQ. V shed 4 bases and J 4 bases; nucleotides not matched to a gene: 6. This CDR3 contains 14 residues. The variable domain in full, with the rest retrieved from reference TRBV7-8 and TRBJ1-1, is GAGVSQSPRYKVAKRGQDVALRCDPISGHVSLFWYQQALGQGPEFLTYFQNEAQLDKSGLPSDRFFAERPEGSVSTLKIQRTQQEDSAVYLCASSSGSGGTEAFFGQGTRLTVV.

The J gene is TRBJ2-5, the V gene TRBV5-1, with D possibly being TRBD1 (6 bases). Trimming removed 4 bases from V and 3 bases from J, with 13 bases in between. The CDR3 extends over 14 amino acids. Germline loops: CDR1 SGHRS, CDR2 YFSETQ. CDR3 loop: CASSRGQPKETQYF. The DNA for the CDR3 is TGCGCCAGCAGCCGCGGACAGCCTAAAGAGACCCAGTACTTC.

The CDR3 protein is CASSVGVMNTEAFF. CDR3 coding DNA: TGTGCCAGCAGCGTAGGGGTGATGAACACTGAAGCTTTCTTT. V and J are TRBV9 and TRBJ1-1; the D is unclear. The CDR3 totals 14 residues. Germline V lookup: CDR1 SGDLS, CDR2 YYNGEE. V was pared by 0 bases and J by 0 bases, with 6 bases between.

The chain recombines TRBV19 with TRBJ2-5; possibly TRBD1 for D (6 bases). The J call may be wrong; the DNA end is better matched by TRBJ2-7. Germline values: CDR1 LNHDA, CDR2 SQIVND (reference sequence). CDR3 length equals 13 residues. The CDR3 sequence is CATSRDTSYEQYF. CDR3 DNA sequence: TGTGCCACCTCCCGGGACACTTCCTACGAGCAGTACTTC.

The chain has TRBV7-7 and TRBJ2-5, with D unresolved. The J call may be in error: the DNA end matches TRBJ2-7 better. Germline V gives CDR1 SSHAT, CDR2 FNYEAQ (reference sequence). The CDR3 extends over 14 amino acids. CDR3 in DNA: TGTGCCAGCAGCCAGACTGTTGACGCCTACGAGCAGTACTTC. It yields the protein CASSQTVDAYEQYF.

CDR3 sequence reads: CASSWPSGRPSYNEQFF. DNA of the CDR3: TGTGCCAGCAGTTGGCCTAGCGGGAGGCCCTCCTACAATGAGCAGTTCTTC. The chain uses TRBV28 and TRBJ2-1, with 11 bases fitting TRBD2. The CDR3 has 17 residues. CDR1 MDHEN and CDR2 SYDVKM come from the germline V gene. With 4 bases clipped from V and 0 bases from J, the junction kept 5 bases outside the gene matches.

This clone came up once. The chain joins TRBV5-1 to TRBJ1-4, with 8 bases identical to TRBD1. This CDR3 contains 15 residues. Trimming at V came to 1 base and at J to 8 bases, leaving 7 bases not matched to a gene. Germline V CDR1 and CDR2: SGHRS, YFSETQ. The CDR3 bases are TGCGCCAGCAGCTTGACAGGGACAGGCAGCGAAAAACTGTTTTTT. Translating gives CASSLTGTGSEKLFF.

For this clone: The same CDR3 arises from other DNA sequences in this sample as well. This chain joins TRBV7-9 and TRBJ2-1; no definite D call. V lost 3 bases, J lost 1 base, and 7 bases lay in between. Looked up from germline, CDR1 is SEHNR and CDR2 is FQNEAQ (reference sequence). The CDR3 length is 14 residues. In DNA form, the CDR3 reads TGTGCCAGCAGCTTCCAAGGGTCCTACAATGAGCAGTTCTTC. Translating it yields CASSFQGSYNEQFF.

The count of this clone is one. This chain joins TRBV5-4 and TRBJ1-4; TRBD1 is a possible D gene (5 bases). Germline CDR1 SGHNT, CDR2 YYREEE (reference sequence). V lost 4 bases and J 0 bases, leaving 13 bases between the germline ends. CDR3 length equals 16 residues. In DNA form, the CDR3 reads TGTGCCAGCAGCCTCGGGACGGAGGCAACTAATGAAAAACTGTTTTTT. This gives the protein CASSLGTEATNEKLFF.

This rearrangement joins TRBV5-3 to TRBJ2-7; 10 nucleotides match TRBD2. TRBV5-3 is known as an ORF, though its function is uncertain. The length of the CDR3 is 16 residues. Trimming took 0 bases from V and 5 from J; bases not matched to a gene: 8. In nucleotides, the CDR3 is TGTGCCAGAAGCTTGGATCCTAGCGGGAGAGCGGACGAGCAGTACTTC. This gives the protein CARSLDPSGRADEQYF.

This chain links TRBV6-1 with TRBJ2-3; D call uncertain. Germline CDR1 reads MNHNS; CDR2 reads SASEGT. V lost 1 base, J lost 4 bases, and 12 bases lay in between. CDR3 length: 15 residues. As DNA, the CDR3 is TGTGCCAGCAGTGAAGTTGGCAGCGATTCAGATACGCAGTATTTT. Translating gives CASSEVGSDSDTQYF.

V and J are TRBV14 and TRBJ2-5; D not resolved. The CDR3 has 13 residues. V was pared by 3 bases and J by 1 base, with 6 bases between. CDR1 SGHDN and CDR2 FVKESK come from the germline V gene. Here the CDR3 DNA reads TGTGCCAGCAGCCAGGGGTTCCAAGAGACCCAGTACTTC. Amino acids: CASSQGFQETQYF.